The present entry profiles one T cell receptor (beta chain) with its context. Its target is unknown. These data are taken from a study of cytomegalovirus exposure and HLA in healthy donors. Study-wide results and caveats: Compared with the approximately 680-donor mean, an Asian-associated ancestry cluster reportedly had fewer N-insertions, according to a later analysis.

V shed 4 bases and J 6 bases; nucleotides not matched to a gene: 6. CDR3 length: 14 amino acids. The germline gives CDR1 SGHRS, CDR2 YFSETQ. The PCR employed 60 Vbeta primers together with 13 Jbeta primers. Data came from immunoSEQ multiplex PCR; TCRdb stores just in-frame clones and leaves some out. The sample's table shows approximately 72,000 clones. The specimen was PBMCs. V is TRBV5-1 and J is TRBJ2-1; 8 bases line up with TRBD1. This TCR was recovered from a middle-aged man in good health and CMV-seronegative. This chain's CDR3 is CASSLRQGSNEQFF. The CDR3, as DNA: TGCGCCAGCAGCCTTAGACAGGGGAGCAATGAGCAGTTCTTC.